This TCR beta chain derives from a study of control samples from healthy donors and cancer patients. V dropped 5 bases and J dropped 0; count of bases not matched to a gene: 4. The CDR3 extends over 16 amino acids. Germline CDR1 SGHAT, CDR2 FQNNGV. The data were produced by immunoSEQ multiplex PCR, yet TCRdb's version contains in-frame clones alone and is incomplete. The table shows tens of thousands of clones, with 70% to 90% occurring only once. The rearrangement joins TRBV11-2 to TRBJ2-6, with 7 bases identical to TRBD1. The TCR was taken from a woman in her 50s in good health. The material sequenced was blood. CDR3 sequence reads: CASSEGTASGANVLTF. The CDR3, as DNA: TGTGCCAGCAGCGAGGGGACAGCCTCTGGGGCCAACGTCCTGACTTTC.